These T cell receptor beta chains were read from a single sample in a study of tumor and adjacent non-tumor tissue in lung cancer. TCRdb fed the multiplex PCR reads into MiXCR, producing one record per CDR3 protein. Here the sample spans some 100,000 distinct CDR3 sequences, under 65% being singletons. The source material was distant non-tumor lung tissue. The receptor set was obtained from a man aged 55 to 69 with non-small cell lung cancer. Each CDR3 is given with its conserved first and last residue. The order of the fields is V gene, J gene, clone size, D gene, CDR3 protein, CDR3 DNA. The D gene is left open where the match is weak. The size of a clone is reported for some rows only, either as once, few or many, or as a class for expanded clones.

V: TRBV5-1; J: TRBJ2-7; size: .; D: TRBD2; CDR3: CATRAGTSDSYEQYF; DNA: TGTGCCACCAGAGCCGGGACTAGCGACTCCTACGAGCAGTACTTC
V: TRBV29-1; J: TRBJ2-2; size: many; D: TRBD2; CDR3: CSVGTSGDTGELFF; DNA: TGCAGCGTCGGGACTAGCGGGGACACCGGGGAGCTGTTTTTT
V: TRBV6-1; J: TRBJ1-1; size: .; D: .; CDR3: CASSEARLSEAFF; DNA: TGTGCCAGCAGTGAAGCTCGTTTAAGCGAAGCTTTCTTT
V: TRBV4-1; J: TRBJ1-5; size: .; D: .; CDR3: CPSNQDLGSNQPQHF; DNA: TGCCCCAGCAACCAAGATCTAGGGAGCAATCAGCCCCAGCATTTT
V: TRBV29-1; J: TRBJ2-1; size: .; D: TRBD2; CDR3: CSVVVARTSVSMVHNEQFF; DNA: TGCAGCGTTGTCGTGGCCAGGACTAGCGTGAGTATGGTCCACAATGAGCAGTTCTTC
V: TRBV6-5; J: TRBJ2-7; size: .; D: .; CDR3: CANRSGISGSYEQYF; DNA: TGTGCCAACAGGTCCGGGATTAGCGGATCCTACGAACAGTATTTC
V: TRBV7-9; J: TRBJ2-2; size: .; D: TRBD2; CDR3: CTSNGGTIAGELFF; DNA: TGTACCAGCAATGGCGGGACTATCGCCGGGGAGCTGTTTTTT
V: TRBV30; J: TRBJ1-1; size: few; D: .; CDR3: CAWSAGGKATEAFF; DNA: TGTGCCTGGAGTGCGGGAGGGAAGGCGACTGAAGCTTTCTTT
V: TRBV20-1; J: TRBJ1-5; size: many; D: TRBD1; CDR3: CSARKTGGEQPQHF; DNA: TGCAGTGCTAGAAAGACAGGGGGCGAACAGCCCCAGCATTTT
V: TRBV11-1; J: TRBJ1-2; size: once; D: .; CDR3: CASSLERQAYGYTF; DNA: TGTGCCAGCAGCTTAGAACGACAGGCTTATGGCTACACATTC